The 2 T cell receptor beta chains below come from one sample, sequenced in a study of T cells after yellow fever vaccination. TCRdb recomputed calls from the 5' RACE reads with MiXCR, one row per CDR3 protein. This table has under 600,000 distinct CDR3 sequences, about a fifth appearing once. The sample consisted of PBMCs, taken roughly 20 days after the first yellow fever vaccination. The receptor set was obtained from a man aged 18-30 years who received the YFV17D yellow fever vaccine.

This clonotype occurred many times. In nucleotides, the CDR3 is TGCGCCAGCAGCCCTGGACTAGCGGGAGGACCCTACGAGCAGTACTTC. Translated: CASSPGLAGGPYEQYF. The chain carries TRBV5-1 and TRBJ2-7; 14 nucleotides line up with TRBD2. From germline, CDR1 is SGHRS and CDR2 YFSETQ. With V trimmed by 4 bases and J by 2 bases, 5 bases remained unmatched. This CDR3 has 16 residues.

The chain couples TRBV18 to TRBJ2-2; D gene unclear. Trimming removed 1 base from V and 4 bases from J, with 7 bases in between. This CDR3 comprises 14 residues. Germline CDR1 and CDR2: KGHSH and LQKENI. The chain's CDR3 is CASSPQDTTGELFF. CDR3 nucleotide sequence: TGTGCCAGCTCACCACAGGATACCACCGGGGAGCTGTTTTTT. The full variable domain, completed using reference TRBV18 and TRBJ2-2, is NAGVMQNPRHLVRRRGQEARLRCSPMKGHSHVYWYRQLPEEGLKFMVYLQKENIIDESGMPKERFSAEFPKEGPSILRIQQVVRGDSAAYFCASSPQDTTGELFFGEGSRLTVL.